This is a list of T cell receptor beta chains from one sample in a study of blood T cell repertoires in COVID-19. Using immunoSEQ multiplex PCR, the repertoire was profiled, and TCRdb retains in-frame clones only, with some absent. This table holds 52,000 or so clones, 88% found once. Sequenced material: peripheral blood. The receptors were gathered from a woman in her 70s with active COVID-19. Both conserved end residues are part of each CDR3. D genes are given only for firm matches. Clone size is not always given. Where it is, it says once, few, many or a class for expanded clones.

clone size,CDR3 length,J gene,V gene,D gene,CDR3 DNA,CDR3 protein
.,14,TRBJ2-1,TRBV18,.,TGTGCCAGCTCAACCTCGGGAACTTACAATGAGCAGTTCTTC,CASSTSGTYNEQFF
.,14,TRBJ2-7,TRBV5-6,.,TGTGCCAGCACACCGGGGGGCAGGCACTACGAGCAGTACTTC,CASTPGGRHYEQYF
.,14,TRBJ2-3,TRBV28,TRBD2,TGTGCCAGCGCATGGGAGGGAGAGGCAGATACGCAGTATTTT,CASAWEGEADTQYF
.,18,TRBJ2-4,TRBV3-1/TRBV3-2,.,TGTGCCAGCAGCCAAGATGTCCCCACAACAGGGGCCAAAAACATTCAGTACTTC,CASSQDVPTTGAKNIQYF
few,17,TRBJ2-1,TRBV10-2,TRBD2,TGCGCCAGCAGTGAGTACTCCCGGACTAGCGACTACAATGAGCAGTTCTTC,CASSEYSRTSDYNEQFF
.,11,TRBJ2-7,TRBV28,.,TGTGCCAGCAGTCTCCTCTACGAGCAGTACTTC,CASSLLYEQYF
.,15,TRBJ2-7,TRBV10-1,.,TGCGCCAGCAGTGAGTTTCGACAGGTGGCCTACGAGCAGTACTTC,CASSEFRQVAYEQYF
.,16,TRBJ2-7,TRBV28,.,TGTGCCAGCACCACACCCCCGGAGGCCCTCTCCTACGAGCAGTACTTC,CASTTPPEALSYEQYF
.,17,TRBJ2-1,TRBV19,TRBD2,TGTGCCAGTAGTCCTTTGGGAGCGGGAGGGCCTTACAATGAGCAGTTCTTC,CASSPLGAGGPYNEQFF
few,15,TRBJ2-5,TRBV7-6,.,TGTGCCAGCAGCTTATACCCAGGGTGGCAAGAGACCCAGTACTTC,CASSLYPGWQETQYF
.,16,TRBJ2-3,TRBV19,TRBD1,TGTGCCAGTAGTATGCGGGACAGGGGTTTGACAGATACGCAGTATTTT,CASSMRDRGLTDTQYF
.,14,TRBJ1-6,TRBV2,TRBD1,TGTGCCAGCAGTGTCGGGACAGGTAATTCACCCCTCCACTTT,CASSVGTGNSPLHF
.,14,TRBJ1-1,TRBV19,TRBD1,TGTGCCAGTAGGGCGGGGGACAGGGGCACTGAAGCTTTCTTT,CASRAGDRGTEAFF
once,14,TRBJ2-7,TRBV5-1,.,TGCGCCAGCAGCTTGGGTGTAGGGGGCTACGAGCAGTACTTC,CASSLGVGGYEQYF
.,13,TRBJ2-1,TRBV27,.,TGTGCCAGCACTGGGCGGGCCGACAATGAGCAGTTCTTC,CASTGRADNEQFF
.,16,TRBJ1-4,TRBV5-1,TRBD1,TGCGCCAGCAGCCAAAACCCCGACAGGGCGGGTGAAAAACTGTTTTTT,CASSQNPDRAGEKLFF
few,12,TRBJ2-3,TRBV5-6,TRBD2,TGTGCCAGCAGCTTAGCGGGGGAGGTGCAGTATTTT,CASSLAGEVQYF